This TCR beta chain emerged from a study of blood T cell repertoires in COVID-19. This CDR3 has 16 residues. Per the germline V gene, CDR1 is KGHDR and CDR2 is SFDVKD. V was cut by 3 bases and J by 1 base, with 11 bases left in between. Repertoires were generated with immunoSEQ multiplex PCR, while TCRdb's copy carries only in-frame clones and drops some. The table shows about 320,000 clones, with around 83% occurring only once. The TCR was taken from a woman aged 45-65 years with acute or convalescent COVID-19. What was sequenced was peripheral blood. V usage is TRBV24-1 and J usage is TRBJ2-2; weak D call: TRBD1 (5 bases). CDR3 DNA: TGTGCCACCAGTGATGGCTGGGGCCGGAACACCGGGGAGCTGTTTTTT. This translates into CATSDGWGRNTGELFF.